These 10 T cell receptor beta chains came from one sample sequenced in a study of cytomegalovirus exposure and HLA in healthy donors. PCR was performed using 60 Vbeta and 13 Jbeta primers. The protocol was immunoSEQ multiplex PCR, while the TCRdb copy is restricted to in-frame clones and leaves out a portion. Found here are around 120,000 clones, around 77% of them singletons; the top ten hold 1.8%. Sequencing input: PBMCs. The receptors shown here come from a woman in her forties or fifties in good health and CMV-seronegative.

This chain joins TRBV28 and TRBJ2-1, with a possible D match to TRBD1 (5 bases). This CDR3 contains 15 residues. Germline CDR1 and CDR2: MDHEN and SYDVKM. V shed 2 bases and J shed 10 bases, with 18 bases lying between them. The CDR3 protein is CASSLNPGIEKEQFF. For the CDR3, the DNA is TGTGCCAGCAGTTTAAATCCAGGGATAGAAAAAGAGCAGTTCTTC. The full variable domain, completed using reference TRBV28 and TRBJ2-1, is DVKVTQSSRYLVKRTGEKVFLECVQDMDHENMFWYRQDPGLGLRLIYFSYDVKMKEKGDIPEGYSVSREKKERFSLILESASTNQTSMYLCASSLNPGIEKEQFFGPGTRLTVL.

This chain links TRBV7-3 with TRBJ1-1; D gene uncertain. Germline V CDR1 and CDR2: SGHTA, FQGTGA. This CDR3 is built from 15 residues. V gave up 1 base and J gave up 2 bases, with 11 bases separating them. In nucleotides, the CDR3 is TGTGCCAGCAGCTTAATGGGCGTTCGAAACACTGAAGCTTTCTTT. Translation: CASSLMGVRNTEAFF.

The V call is TRBV28, the J call TRBJ1-1; maybe TRBD1 (5 bases). In germline, CDR1 is MDHEN, CDR2 SYDVKM. The germline V and J ends were trimmed by 3 bases and 4 bases, with 6 bases remaining between them. CDR3 length equals 12 residues. As DNA, the CDR3 is TGTGCCAGCAGTTTCGGGGGCACTGAAGCTTTCTTT. Encoded protein: CASSFGGTEAFF.

The chain has TRBV14 and TRBJ1-1; TRBD1 matches 8 bases. There are 16 residues in the CDR3. Germline values: CDR1 SGHDN, CDR2 FVKESK. The junction had 6 bases not matched to a gene; V was cut back by 0 bases and J by 3 bases. Here the CDR3 reads CASSQEGRGLDTEAFF. The CDR3 nucleotides are TGTGCCAGCAGCCAAGAAGGCAGGGGGCTTGACACTGAAGCTTTCTTT.

The rearrangement uses TRBV6-1 and TRBJ1-2, with D possibly TRBD1 on 6 matching bases. The V gene lost 7 bases and the J gene lost 3 bases, with 15 bases spanning the gap. Germline assignment: CDR1 MNHNS and CDR2 SASEGT. The CDR3 spans 14 residues. CDR3: CASINRDTDYGYTF. The DNA of the CDR3 is TGTGCCAGCATTAACCGGGACACTGACTATGGCTACACCTTC.

The chain joins TRBV4-3 to TRBJ2-3, with 10 bases matching TRBD2. The CDR3 has 18 residues. V lost 2 bases to trimming and J lost 2 bases; unmatched junction nucleotides: 10. Germline V gene sequence: CDR1 LGHNA, CDR2 YSLEER. CDR3 nucleotide sequence: TGCGCCAGCAGCCAAACCCTAGCGGGAGACGCGATCACAGATACGCAGTATTTT. This sequence encodes CASSQTLAGDAITDTQYF.

This clone has just one count. CDR3 nucleotides: TGTGCCAGCAGCCTCAAATCTCGGCTAGCATTGTTGGATGAGCAGTTCTTC. Its protein is CASSLKSRLALLDEQFF. The V and J genes are TRBV9 and TRBJ2-1, with D perhaps matching TRBD2 (5 bases). This CDR3 is built from 17 residues. Trimming stripped 4 bases from V and 8 bases from J, with 25 bases between. Germline CDR1 SGDLS, CDR2 YYNGEE. Full variable domain (outside the CDR3, taken from reference TRBV9 and TRBJ2-1): DSGVTQTPKHLITATGQRVTLRCSPRSGDLSVYWYQQSLDQGLQFLIQYYNGEERAKGNILERFSAQQFPDLHSELNLSSLELGDSALYFCASSLKSRLALLDEQFFGPGTRLTVL.

V gene TRBV4-2 combines with J gene TRBJ2-1, with D maybe TRBD2 (5 bases). The CDR3 extends over 13 amino acids. Germline CDR1 LGHNA, CDR2 YNFKEQ. Trimming shortened V by 3 bases and J by 12 bases, and 15 bases separated the two germline ends. For the CDR3, the DNA is TGTGCCAGCAGCCAGACCCGGGAACGCGGGCAGTTCTTC. Translating it yields CASSQTRERGQFF.

This clone appeared a single time. This sequence joins TRBV27 and TRBJ1-1, with 10 bases fitting TRBD1. The CDR3 spans 15 residues. Germline V gene sequence: CDR1 MNHEY, CDR2 SMNVEV (reference sequence). Trimming cost V 6 bases and J 6 bases; bases outside gene matches: 10. The CDR3 coding sequence is TGTGCCAGCAGCCCACCGGGACAGGGGCCGCCTGAAGCTTTCTTT. As protein: CASSPPGQGPPEAFF.

This clone came up a few times. The V call is TRBV5-5, the J call TRBJ1-5; D unclear. The germline gives CDR1 SGHKS, CDR2 YYEKEE (reference sequence). V lost 0 bases and J 9 bases, leaving 7 bases between the germline ends. CDR3 length equals 12 residues. The CDR3 DNA sequence: TGTGCCAGCAGCTTGGCGGTTGGGCCCCAGCATTTT. This gives the protein CASSLAVGPQHF.